The 7 T cell receptor beta chains listed next were all sequenced from one sample in a study of OX40 agonist ivuxolimab in advanced cancers. Using immunoSEQ multiplex PCR, the repertoire was profiled, and TCRdb retains in-frame clones only, with some absent. The sample records approximately 60,000 clones, 85% to 95% being singletons. The sequences come from CD4+ or CD8+ T cells sorted from blood, collected in a trial of the OX40 agonist ivuxolimab. The receptors were sampled from an adult with an advanced solid tumor such as melanoma, head and neck, liver or kidney cancer.

With respect to this clone: The same CDR3 can be traced to other DNA sequences in this sample. The CDR3 region is CASSLGQGAYNEQFF. DNA for the CDR3: TGTGCCAGCAGTCTCGGACAGGGGGCTTACAATGAGCAGTTCTTC. V gene TRBV27 combines with J gene TRBJ2-1; TRBD1 agrees at 11 bases. This CDR3 is 15 amino acids long. Germline V gives CDR1 MNHEY, CDR2 SMNVEV (reference sequence). Trimming at V came to 5 bases and at J to 4 bases, leaving 4 bases not matched to a gene.

The V call is TRBV4-3, the J call TRBJ2-7; 8 positions match TRBD1. CDR1 is LGHNA, CDR2 YSLEER, per germline. Trimming at V came to 4 bases and at J to 5 bases, leaving 7 bases not matched to a gene. This CDR3 spans 14 amino acids. The CDR3 nucleotides read TGCGCCAGCAGCCCGACAGGGGTTTCGCACGAGCAGTACTTC. This sequence encodes CASSPTGVSHEQYF.

The chain links TRBV5-4 to TRBJ2-5; TRBD2 might be the D (5 bases). V was cut by 0 bases and J by 2 bases, with 8 bases left in between. This CDR3 spans 14 amino acids. In germline, CDR1 is SGHNT, CDR2 YYREEE (reference sequence). The DNA for the CDR3 is TGTGCCAGCAGCTTGGACGACTATCAAGAGACCCAGTACTTC. Translated, it gives CASSLDDYQETQYF.

CDR3 coding DNA: TGTGCCAGCAGTCAAGGGACAGGGGTAGGAAACACCATATATTTT. Translating it yields CASSQGTGVGNTIYF. The chain uses TRBV6-5 and TRBJ1-3, with 10 bases matching TRBD1. CDR1 is MNHEY and CDR2 is SVGAGI in the germline V gene. The CDR3 consists of 15 residues. The V and J ends lost 5 bases and 4 bases, in that order; junction bases with no gene match: 5.

V gene TRBV7-2 combines with J gene TRBJ2-1, with D perhaps TRBD1 or TRBD2 (6 bases each). The CDR3 extends over 14 amino acids. V was cut by 0 bases and J by 7 bases, with 10 bases left in between. Germline CDR1 SGHTA, CDR2 FQGNSA. DNA of the CDR3: TGTGCCAGCAGCTTAGCGGGGGGCTGGAATGAGCAGTTCTTC. Protein sequence: CASSLAGGWNEQFF.

V gene TRBV6-6 combines with J gene TRBJ2-7, with D uncertain. The CDR3 is 13 residues long. V was clipped by 6 bases and J by 4 bases, with 13 bases between them. The germline V gene has CDR1 MNHNY and CDR2 SVGAGI (reference sequence). This chain's CDR3 is CASREGPWYEQYF. CDR3 coding DNA: TGTGCCAGCAGAGAAGGACCGTGGTACGAGCAGTACTTC.

This clone appeared once. The rearrangement uses TRBV5-6 and TRBJ2-7, with D possibly being TRBD2 (5 bases). This CDR3 spans 13 amino acids. The germline V gene has CDR1 SGHDT and CDR2 YYEEEE. V was cut by 0 bases and J by 2 bases, with 6 bases left in between. DNA of the CDR3: TGTGCCAGCAGCTTGGACGGGACCTACGAGCAGTACTTC. This encodes CASSLDGTYEQYF.